This TCR beta chain was sequenced in a study of glioma-infiltrating T cells (dated by TCRdb to the mid-2010s). For context, the study as a whole: Sequencing of TCR alpha- and beta-chain repertoires was performed on glioma tissue, on non-neoplastic brain tissue, and on matched peripheral blood mononuclear cells. To gauge divergence between tissue and blood T-cell populations, every tissue-infiltrating repertoire was compared against the peripheral blood repertoire from the same patient. Three low-grade glioma patients, roughly 8 primary glioblastoma patients and three non-glioma patients contributing non-neoplastic brain tissue were included in the paired cohort. The paper's findings and limits, for the study overall: In non-neoplastic patients, VJ-independent divergence between tissue and blood fell below expectation, whereas in all gliomas, and especially in low-grade gliomas, the divergence rose above expectation. Very few CDR3 sequences were shared between tissue and blood, attributed to high CDR3 diversity and limited sampling. Group comparisons were based on small numbers of patients: three non-neoplastic, three low-grade glioma and several glioblastoma patients.

From the germline V gene, CDR1 is MNHNS and CDR2 is SASEGT. The CDR3 measures 12 amino acids from cysteine to phenylalanine. CDR3 DNA is the only sequence kept; it has 36 bases, read in frame from the first base. Relative to germline, V is 5 bases shorter and J is 11 bases shorter, with 15 bases between their ends. This clonotype was recorded a few times. This receptor's antigen is unknown. Per-base qualities were not stored, and no clone one base away is much larger. The iRepertoire nested amplicon-rescue multiplex PCR (arm-PCR) platform was used to amplify TCR alpha and beta CDR3 regions from RNA. One-step reverse transcription and amplification used about 100-400 ng of tissue mRNA or PBMC total RNA as input. Following bead purification, Illumina adapters were added through a secondary multiplex PCR, and the libraries were then gel-purified between 200 and 400 bp. The libraries contained internal 6-nucleotide barcodes that were used for demultiplexing. Sequencing of the libraries was done on an Illumina MiSeq using 2x220 or 2x250 nucleotide paired-end reads. Processing in the source paper ran as follows. Paired reads were merged with FLASH 1.2.11 and aligned to the GRCh37 human genome with BWA-MEM before extracting TRA and TRB reads. An IMGT-derived reference of cassette sequences and CDR3 motifs, with pseudogenes included, was used for V and J assignment. Reads were translated in three frames, and productive CDR3s were defined as those with a C...FGXG motif and no stop codons. Unique combinations of V-J cassette pair and CDR3 amino acid sequence were defined as clonotypes. Hamming distance filtering was applied to reads, with thresholds set by the sequence error rate of each sample in mapped regions. In-frame beta chains were kept once TCRdb had trimmed the public reads at Q25 with fastp and called clones with MiXCR. All rows with the same CDR3 protein become a single entry with the most common DNA and genes. TCRdb's processing, not the study's, gives the V and J calls here. Recorded for this sample are over 130,000 distinct CDR3 sequences; more than 35% of them occurred a single time. About a fifth of the sample rests with the top ten.

The chain is made from TRBV6-1 and TRBJ1-1; the D segment could be TRBD1, given 5 matching bases. Sequences were obtained from glioma tissue, nonneoplastic brain tissue, or PBMCs (not recorded which). This clonotype was obtained from a human donor with low-grade glioma or glioblastoma, undergoing nonglioma brain surgery, or in good health (not recorded which). CDR3 protein: CASSPQGLWAFF. The bases read TGTGCCAGCAGTCCCCAGGGCCTGTGGGCTTTCTTT.